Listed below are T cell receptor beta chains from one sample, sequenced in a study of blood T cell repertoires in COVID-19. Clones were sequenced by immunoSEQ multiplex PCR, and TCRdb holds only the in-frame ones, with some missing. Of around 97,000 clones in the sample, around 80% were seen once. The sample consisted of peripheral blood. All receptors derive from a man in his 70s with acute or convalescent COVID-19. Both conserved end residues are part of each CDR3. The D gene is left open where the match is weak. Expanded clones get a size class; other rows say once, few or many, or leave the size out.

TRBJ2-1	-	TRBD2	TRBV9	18	TGTGCCAGCAGCGCTAGAGATGGGACTAGCGGGACCTACAATGAGCAGTTCTTC	CASSARDGTSGTYNEQFF
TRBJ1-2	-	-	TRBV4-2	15	TGTGCCAGCAGCCAGATTCTACAGGGTTTGGATGGCTACACCTTC	CASSQILQGLDGYTF
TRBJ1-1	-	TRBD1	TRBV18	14	TGTGCCAGCTCACCAGCGAACAGGGGCGCTGAAGCTTTCTTT	CASSPANRGAEAFF
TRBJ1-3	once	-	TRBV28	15	TGTGCCAGCAGCCTCCTGCCGGCGGCTGGAAACACCATATATTTT	CASSLLPAAGNTIYF
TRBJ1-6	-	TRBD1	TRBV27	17	TGTGCCAGCAGTTTAGGGACAGTAAGCTCCTATAATTCACCCCTCCACTTT	CASSLGTVSSYNSPLHF
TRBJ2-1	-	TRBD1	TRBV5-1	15	TGCGCCAGCAGCACCGGGACAGGCAGATACAATGAGCAGTTCTTC	CASSTGTGRYNEQFF
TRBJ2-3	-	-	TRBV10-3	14	TGTGCCATCAGTGACGGGGGTAGCACAGATACGCAGTATTTT	CAISDGGSTDTQYF
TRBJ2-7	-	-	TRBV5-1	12	TGCGCCAGCAGCTCTCAGGACTACGAGCAGTACTTC	CASSSQDYEQYF
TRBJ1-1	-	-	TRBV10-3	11	TGTGCCATCAGTGAAGGAGGCGAAGCTTTCTTT	CAISEGGEAFF
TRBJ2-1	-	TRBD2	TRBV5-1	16	TGCGCCAGCAGCTTCCTAGCGGGGGCCCTCTACAATGAGCAGTTCTTC	CASSFLAGALYNEQFF
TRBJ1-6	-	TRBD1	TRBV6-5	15	TGTGCCAGCAGCGCAGACAGGGCCGATAATTCACCCCTCCACTTT	CASSADRADNSPLHF
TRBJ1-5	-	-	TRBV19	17	TGTGCCAGTAGTATTGGGAGACAGGTTTATAGCAATCAGCCCCAGCATTTT	CASSIGRQVYSNQPQHF
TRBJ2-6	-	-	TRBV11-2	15	TGTGCCAGCAGACAGACCCCTTCTGGGGCCAACGTCCTGACTTTC	CASRQTPSGANVLTF
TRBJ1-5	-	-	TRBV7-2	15	TGTGCCAGCAGCTTATCTCGTAATAGCAATCAGCCCCAGCATTTT	CASSLSRNSNQPQHF
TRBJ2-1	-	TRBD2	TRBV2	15	TGTGCCAGCAGTGGGGCGGGGGGGCCCAAAAATGAGCAGTTCTTC	CASSGAGGPKNEQFF
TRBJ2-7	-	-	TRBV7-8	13	TGTGCCAGCAGCTTATCGGACAGATCGGGTCGGAACTTC	CASSLSDRSGRNF
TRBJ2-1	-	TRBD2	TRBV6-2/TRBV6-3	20	TGTGCCAGCAGCCCCGGGCCGGGACTAGCGGGCTCCAGCTCCTACAATGAGCAGTTCTTC	CASSPGPGLAGSSSYNEQFF
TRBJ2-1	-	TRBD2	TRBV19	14	TGTGCCAGTACCCCCCAACGGGGGGGCCCTGAGCAGTTCTTC	CASTPQRGGPEQFF
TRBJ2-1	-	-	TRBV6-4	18	TGTGCCAGCAGTGACCCGAGTGGGGGGAGTATGTCCTACAATGAGCAGTTCTTC	CASSDPSGGSMSYNEQFF
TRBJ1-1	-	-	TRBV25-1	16	TGTGCCACCTCGGGACAAGGGTTCGAAATGAACACTGAAGCTTTCTTT	CATSGQGFEMNTEAFF
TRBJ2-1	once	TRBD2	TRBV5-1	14	TGCGCCAGCAGCTCGGGACTAGCGGGGAATGAGCAGTTCTTC	CASSSGLAGNEQFF
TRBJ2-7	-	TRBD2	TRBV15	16	TGTGCCACCAGGGAGGGACTAGCGGGAGGAACCTACGAGCAGTACTTC	CATREGLAGGTYEQYF
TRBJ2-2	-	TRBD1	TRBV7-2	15	TGTGCCAGCAGCACCCGACAGGGTAACACCGGGGAGCTGTTTTTT	CASSTRQGNTGELFF
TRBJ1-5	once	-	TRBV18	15	TGTGCCAGCTCACCGGCCAGCGGGAACGGTCAGCCCCAGCATTTT	CASSPASGNGQPQHF
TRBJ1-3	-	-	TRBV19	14	TGTGCCAGTAGTATAGATGACAGCGGAAACACCATATATTTT	CASSIDDSGNTIYF
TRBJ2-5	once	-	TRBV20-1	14	TGCAGTGCTAGTGAGGGGGGGGCTAGGGAGACCCAGTACTTC	CSASEGGARETQYF